These 25 T cell receptor beta chains came from one sample sequenced in a study of blood T cell repertoires in COVID-19. Method: immunoSEQ multiplex PCR; TCRdb's copy keeps in-frame clones and lacks some. The table has 250,000 to 400,000 clones, roughly 90% seen once. Source material: PBMCs or T cells enriched from blood (not recorded which). All receptors derive from a man aged 60-69 years who had recovered from COVID-19.

This chain joins TRBV7-9 and TRBJ2-5; 7 bases map to TRBD1. V gave up 1 base and J gave up 5 bases; unmatched junction bases: 4. The CDR3 has 14 residues. Germline CDR1 and CDR2: SEHNR and FQNEAQ (reference sequence). DNA of the CDR3: TGTGCCAGCAGCTTAGGGACAGGATTTGAGACCCAGTACTTC. It yields the protein CASSLGTGFETQYF.

The chain joins TRBV5-1 to TRBJ1-4; 9 nucleotides align to TRBD1. The length of the CDR3 is 17 residues. From germline, CDR1 is SGHRS and CDR2 YFSETQ. With V trimmed by 4 bases and J by 0 bases, 7 bases remained unmatched. The CDR3 here is CASSATGGGATNEKLFF. As DNA, the CDR3 is TGCGCCAGCAGCGCAACAGGGGGCGGAGCAACTAATGAAAAACTGTTTTTT.

The chain has TRBV18 and TRBJ1-2, with D tentatively TRBD1 (5 bases). The V gene lost 3 bases and the J gene lost 0 bases, with 8 bases spanning the gap. There are 14 residues in the CDR3. The V gene's germline CDR1 is KGHSH and CDR2 LQKENI. CDR3 nucleotides: TGTGCCAGCTCACCTGACAGAGCTAACTATGGCTACACCTTC. This codes for CASSPDRANYGYTF.

The J gene is TRBJ2-5, the V gene TRBV27, with 7 bases lining up with TRBD1. CDR1 and CDR2 from the germline V gene are MNHEY and SMNVEV (reference sequence). Trimming at V came to 3 bases and at J to 4 bases, leaving 23 bases not matched to a gene. This CDR3 spans 20 amino acids. Here the CDR3 DNA reads TGTGCCAGCAGTTTTAACTATGTCGGACAGGCAGGGGAATCACGAGAGACCCAGTACTTC. As protein: CASSFNYVGQAGESRETQYF.

This chain uses TRBV24-1 with TRBJ2-3, with D perhaps TRBD2 (5 bases). Looked up from germline, CDR1 is KGHDR and CDR2 is SFDVKD. The CDR3 extends over 16 amino acids. V gave up 4 bases and J gave up 0 bases, with 13 bases separating them. In DNA form, the CDR3 reads TGTGCCACCAGTGACTCATCCCGGGGAAGCACAGATACGCAGTATTTT. This sequence encodes CATSDSSRGSTDTQYF.

This clone was recorded once. This chain uses TRBV4-3 with TRBJ1-6, with D maybe TRBD1 (5 bases). V lost 1 base, J lost 9 bases, and 13 bases lay in between. CDR1 is LGHNA and CDR2 is YSLEER in the germline V gene. This CDR3 comprises 15 residues. The CDR3 bases are TGCGCCAGCAGCCAAGGGGTTTTGGGGGGTTCACCCCTCCACTTT. Translation gives CASSQGVLGGSPLHF.

The chain joins TRBV2 to TRBJ2-1; TRBD1 matches at 7 bases. Losses at the gene ends were 7 bases for V and 4 bases for J; bases not matched to a gene: 10. The CDR3 extends over 15 amino acids. CDR1 is SNHLY, CDR2 FYNNEI, per germline. CDR3: CASTRDSVGYNEQFF. CDR3 in DNA: TGTGCCAGCACCAGGGACAGCGTAGGGTACAATGAGCAGTTCTTC.

This chain connects TRBV5-4 to TRBJ2-3; 11 bases fit TRBD2. The CDR3 contains 15 residues. V lost 4 bases and J lost 6; bases outside the gene matches: 7. CDR1 is SGHNT and CDR2 is YYREEE in the germline V gene (reference sequence). CDR3 DNA sequence: TGTGCCAGCAGCATGACTAGCGGGGAAGGGGATACGCAGTATTTT. This encodes CASSMTSGEGDTQYF.

V usage is TRBV2 and J usage is TRBJ1-6, with 10 bases identical to TRBD1. Losses at the gene ends were 8 bases for V and 9 bases for J; bases not matched to a gene: 7. Germline CDR1 SNHLY, CDR2 FYNNEI. This CDR3 spans 14 amino acids. The CDR3 loop reads CASSGQGIGSPLHF. The CDR3 DNA reads as TGTGCCAGCTCGGGACAGGGGATCGGTTCACCCCTCCACTTT.

V is TRBV6-5 and J is TRBJ1-2, with D possibly being TRBD1 (6 bases). The length of the CDR3 is 16 residues. Trimming stripped 4 bases from V and 5 bases from J, with 20 bases between. Germline loops: CDR1 MNHEY, CDR2 SVGAGI. CDR3 sequence: CASSSVGAGAVYGYTF. CDR3 bases: TGTGCCAGCAGTTCCGTGGGGGCGGGGGCAGTGTATGGCTACACCTTC.

The chain recombines TRBV5-4 with TRBJ1-6; D remains ambiguous. CDR1 is SGHNT and CDR2 is YYREEE in the germline V gene (reference sequence). The CDR3 extends over 16 amino acids. V lost 3 bases and J 7 bases, leaving 17 bases between the germline ends. The DNA of the CDR3 is TGTGCCAGCAGCTCATCGTGGGAGGTTAGCAATTCACCCCTCCACTTT. As protein: CASSSSWEVSNSPLHF.

This chain uses TRBV7-2 with TRBJ1-2; D gene unclear. With 1 base removed from V and 8 bases from J, the gap between germline ends came to 8 bases. Germline V gives CDR1 SGHTA, CDR2 FQGNSA. This CDR3 region has 12 residues. CDR3 protein: CASSLGHLGYTF. As DNA, the CDR3 is TGTGCCAGCAGCTTAGGACACCTAGGCTACACCTTC.

The genes are TRBV30 and TRBJ2-5; TRBD2 is a possible D gene (5 bases). The V gene's germline CDR1 is GTSNPN and CDR2 SVGIG (reference sequence). The V gene lost 3 bases and the J gene lost 2 bases, with 10 bases spanning the gap. This CDR3 is 13 amino acids long. For the CDR3, the DNA is TGTGCCTGGAGAGCCCGGGGACAAGAGACCCAGTACTTC. This translates into CAWRARGQETQYF.

In nucleotides, the CDR3 is TGCAGTGCTAGGGAGGGACGCGAGCAGTTCTTC. It is translated as CSAREGREQFF. This rearrangement joins TRBV20-1 to TRBJ2-1, with a weak D call TRBD2 (6 bases). There are 11 residues in the CDR3. CDR1 and CDR2 (germline): DFQATT, SNEGSKA (reference sequence). Trimming pared 3 bases from V and 10 bases from J, leaving 10 bases between.

The gene calls are TRBV9 and TRBJ2-3; TRBD2 agrees at 7 bases. This CDR3 comprises 15 residues. V lost 2 bases to trimming and J lost 2 bases; unmatched junction nucleotides: 5. The germline V gene has CDR1 SGDLS and CDR2 YYNGEE. In nucleotides, the CDR3 is TGTGCCAGCAGCGTCGGGCGGGGGACCACAGATACGCAGTATTTT. Amino acid sequence: CASSVGRGTTDTQYF.

DNA for the CDR3: TGCAGCGTTGACCCTGCCATACGGCAGGGGCAGTTCTTC. It translates to CSVDPAIRQGQFF. This rearrangement joins TRBV29-1 to TRBJ2-1; possibly TRBD1 for D (5 bases). Germline assignment: CDR1 SQVTM and CDR2 ANQGSEA. V was shortened by 3 bases and J by 12 bases, with 18 bases between the two germline ends. The CDR3 runs to 13 residues.

This sequence joins TRBV3-1 (or the pseudogene TRBV3-2) and TRBJ1-1, with TRBD1 as a possible D gene (5 bases). CDR1 is LGHDT, CDR2 YNNKEL, per germline (reference sequence). Between the trimmed V and J ends, which lost 0 bases and 3 bases, there was a span of 17 bases. The length of the CDR3 is 17 residues. The CDR3 loop reads CASSQDLGRGGDTEAFF. CDR3 nucleotides: TGTGCCAGCAGCCAAGATCTAGGTAGGGGAGGGGACACTGAAGCTTTCTTT.

This clone was observed once. CDR3 sequence reads: CASSPMGAGETEAFF. As DNA, the CDR3 is TGTGCCAGCTCACCTATGGGGGCAGGGGAGACTGAAGCTTTCTTT. The rearrangement joins TRBV18 to TRBJ1-1, with a possible D match to TRBD1 (6 bases). Germline lookup yields CDR1 KGHSH and CDR2 LQKENI. The CDR3 loop spans 15 amino acids. Trimming removed 3 bases at V and 5 bases at J, with 16 bases between.

The rearrangement joins TRBV4-1 to TRBJ2-1, with a possible D match to TRBD1 (5 bases). The CDR3 sequence is 13 residues long. CDR1 is MGHRA, CDR2 YSYEKL, per germline. V lost 3 bases and J lost 7, with 10 bases in between. The CDR3 nucleotides are TGCGCCAGCAGCCAGGGGCGTGAGAATGAGCAGTTCTTC. Protein: CASSQGRENEQFF.

This clone appeared a single time. The same CDR3 can be traced to other DNA sequences in this sample. CDR3 nucleotides: TGTGCCAGCTCTCCTACCCGGAACACTGAAGCTTTCTTT. Translating it yields CASSPTRNTEAFF. This chain links TRBV18 with TRBJ1-1; D unresolved. Trimming took off 6 bases at V and 1 base at J, with 9 bases between the two ends. Germline V gene lookup returns CDR1 KGHSH and CDR2 LQKENI. There are 13 residues in the CDR3.

CDR3: CASSPGPGQGIDTQYF. As DNA, the CDR3 is TGTGCCAGCAGCCCGGGGCCGGGACAGGGCATAGATACGCAGTATTTT. V and J are TRBV5-4 and TRBJ2-3; 9 bases map to TRBD1. Germline lookup yields CDR1 SGHNT and CDR2 YYREEE (reference sequence). V shed 4 bases, J shed 5 bases, and the junction held 11 bases outside the gene matches. CDR3 length: 16 amino acids.

A few counts support this clone. V usage is TRBV5-4 and J usage is TRBJ1-4, with no clear D. V was pared by 4 bases and J by 5 bases, with 9 bases between. Germline V CDR1 and CDR2: SGHNT, YYREEE (reference sequence). The CDR3 runs 13 residues. CDR3 sequence: CASSGARNEKLFF. The CDR3 DNA follows: TGTGCCAGCAGCGGAGCGAGGAATGAAAAACTGTTTTTT.

The rearrangement uses TRBV14 and TRBJ2-2, with TRBD1 matching 8 bases. The junction had 6 bases not matched to a gene; V was cut back by 2 bases and J by 7 bases. Germline loops: CDR1 SGHDN, CDR2 FVKESK. The CDR3 is 15 amino acids. Written as DNA, the CDR3 is TGTGCCAGCAGCCAAATCAGGGGGCAGGTCGGGGAGCTGTTTTTT. The encoded protein is CASSQIRGQVGELFF.

The CDR3 DNA sequence: TGTGCCAGCAGTGACTCGCAGAACAATGAGCAGTTCTTC. Protein: CASSDSQNNEQFF. V gene TRBV6-4 combines with J gene TRBJ2-1; D not resolved. Trimming shortened V by 0 bases and J by 5 bases, and 5 bases separated the two germline ends. This CDR3 has 13 residues. Looked up from germline, CDR1 is MRHNA and CDR2 is SNTAGT.

This chain joins TRBV7-9 and TRBJ2-7, with 13 positions matching TRBD2. The germline V gene encodes CDR1 SEHNR and CDR2 FQNEAQ (reference sequence). V trimming: 5 bases; J trimming: 0 bases; junction bases outside the gene matches: 4. CDR3 length equals 16 residues. CDR3 sequence: CASSPGLAGDSYEQYF. CDR3 nucleotides: TGTGCCAGCAGCCCCGGACTAGCGGGAGACTCCTACGAGCAGTACTTC.